This T cell receptor (beta chain) was retrieved from a study of tumor and adjacent non-tumor tissue in lung cancer. No cell sorting was done before RNA was extracted from the tissue. Three rounds of nested PCR, following a modified ARM-PCR protocol, produced the TCRbeta library. One entry per CDR3 protein, called by TCRdb with MiXCR from the multiplex PCR reads. The data show 100,000 to 120,000 distinct CDR3 sequences, under 90% seen once. The length of the CDR3 is 13 residues. V lost 6 bases and J 14 bases, leaving 25 bases between the germline ends. Germline V gene sequence: CDR1 SQVTM, CDR2 ANQGSEA.

The TCR originated in a man between 65 and 85 years old with non-small cell lung cancer. The V and J genes are TRBV29-1 and TRBJ2-5; D remains unclear. The specimen was lung tumor tissue. CDR3 in DNA: TGCAGCGTGGCCGACGGGCTCCAAGAGATCCAATACTTC. Residues: CSVADGLQEIQYF.